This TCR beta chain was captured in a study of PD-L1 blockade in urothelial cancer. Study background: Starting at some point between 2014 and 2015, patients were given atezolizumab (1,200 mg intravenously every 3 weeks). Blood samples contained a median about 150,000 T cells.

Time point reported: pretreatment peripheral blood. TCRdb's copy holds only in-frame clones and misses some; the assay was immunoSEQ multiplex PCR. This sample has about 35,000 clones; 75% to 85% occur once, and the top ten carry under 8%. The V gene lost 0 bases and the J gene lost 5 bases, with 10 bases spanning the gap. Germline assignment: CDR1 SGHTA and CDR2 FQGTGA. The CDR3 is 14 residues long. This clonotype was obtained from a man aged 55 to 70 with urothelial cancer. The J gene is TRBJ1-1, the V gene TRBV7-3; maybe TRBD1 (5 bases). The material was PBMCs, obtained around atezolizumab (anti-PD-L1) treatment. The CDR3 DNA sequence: TGTGCCAGCAGCTTAACGGGGGGGAGGACTGAAGCTTTCTTT. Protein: CASSLTGGRTEAFF.